Sequencing of this T cell receptor (beta chain) was carried out in a study of metastatic and nonmetastatic thyroid tumors. This clone is labeled medium-sized. Via MiXCR, TCRdb re-called the PCR reads. The data show around 46,000 clones, 22% seen once. All patients were untreated before thyroid surgery. V trimming: 2 bases; J trimming: 4 bases; junction bases outside the gene matches: 4. The germline V gene encodes CDR1 DFQATT and CDR2 SNEGSKA (reference sequence). The CDR3 extends over 14 amino acids. Sequencing was performed on blood. This sequence was found in a male donor with papillary thyroid cancer or a benign thyroid nodule (not recorded which). Some clones in this sample may be carry-over from other donors' samples. V usage is TRBV20-1 and J usage is TRBJ2-7, with 11 bases lining up with TRBD1. The CDR3 coding sequence is TGCAGTGCTAGAATCCGGGACAGGGGGTACGAGCAGTACTTC. It is translated as CSARIRDRGYEQYF.